Listed below are T cell receptor beta chains from one sample, sequenced in a study of T cells after yellow fever vaccination. TCRdb re-analysed the 5' RACE reads in MiXCR, keeping a single row per CDR3 protein. The sample consists of roughly 79,000 distinct CDR3 sequences, more than 5.5% of them appearing once. Sample: CD8+ T cells sorted from PBMCs, taken more than 8 days after the first yellow fever vaccination. These receptors were obtained from a man aged 18 to 30 who received the YFV17D yellow fever vaccine. Both conserved end residues are part of each CDR3. Fields, in order: D gene, V gene, J gene, clone size, CDR3 DNA, CDR3 protein. A D gene is named only where the DNA matches it firmly. Size tells how often a clone was seen (once, few, many) or the class of an expanded clone, and some rows leave it out.

d_call: -; v_call: TRBV6-2/TRBV6-3; j_call: TRBJ1-1; clone_size: few; cdr3_nt: TGTGCCAGCAGTTACGGCGGCTTACGCTACCCCTACACTGAAGCTTTCTTT; cdr3_aa: CASSYGGLRYPYTEAFF
d_call: TRBD1; v_call: TRBV30; j_call: TRBJ2-2; clone_size: -; cdr3_nt: TGTGCCGCTCCTGGACAGGGGGTCCGGGAGCTGTTTTTT; cdr3_aa: CAAPGQGVRELFF
d_call: TRBD2; v_call: TRBV18; j_call: TRBJ2-3; clone_size: many; cdr3_nt: TGTGCCAGCTCACGTGAGACAGCGGGGATCACAGATACGCAGTATTTT; cdr3_aa: CASSRETAGITDTQYF
d_call: -; v_call: TRBV5-1; j_call: TRBJ2-1; clone_size: few; cdr3_nt: TGCGCCAGCAGCTTGACAGGGCTTGAGCAGTTCTTC; cdr3_aa: CASSLTGLEQFF
d_call: -; v_call: TRBV11-2; j_call: TRBJ2-1; clone_size: many; cdr3_nt: TGTGCCACGAGCTTAATGGGCCGGAACAATGAGCAGTTCTTC; cdr3_aa: CATSLMGRNNEQFF
d_call: -; v_call: TRBV10-2; j_call: TRBJ2-3; clone_size: few; cdr3_nt: TGCGCCAGCAGTGAGGCAAACGGGGGGCCAGATACGCAGTATTTT; cdr3_aa: CASSEANGGPDTQYF
d_call: -; v_call: TRBV29-1; j_call: TRBJ2-7; clone_size: many; cdr3_nt: TGCAGCGTTGAAGATCTTGAATACGAGCAGTACTTC; cdr3_aa: CSVEDLEYEQYF
d_call: -; v_call: TRBV9; j_call: TRBJ2-3; clone_size: many; cdr3_nt: TGTGCCAGCAGCATGTGGGGGAGCGCGGATACGCAGTATTTT; cdr3_aa: CASSMWGSADTQYF
d_call: -; v_call: TRBV4-1; j_call: TRBJ2-3; clone_size: many; cdr3_nt: TGCGCCAGCAGCCAAGTAGGGAAGCCCCCCGATACGCAGTATTTT; cdr3_aa: CASSQVGKPPDTQYF
d_call: -; v_call: TRBV19; j_call: TRBJ1-1; clone_size: -; cdr3_nt: TGTGCCAGTAGGGGGGGTGGCACTGAAGCTTTCTTT; cdr3_aa: CASRGGGTEAFF
d_call: -; v_call: TRBV6-5; j_call: TRBJ1-2; clone_size: -; cdr3_nt: TGTGCCAGCAGTTCCCAACCCCTTAACTATGGCTACACCTTC; cdr3_aa: CASSSQPLNYGYTF
d_call: TRBD2; v_call: TRBV7-2; j_call: TRBJ2-1; clone_size: many; cdr3_nt: TGTGCCAGCAGCCAGGAGCGGGGGTCCTACAATGAGCAGTTCTTC; cdr3_aa: CASSQERGSYNEQFF
d_call: -; v_call: TRBV19; j_call: TRBJ2-7; clone_size: -; cdr3_nt: TGTGCCAGTCGGAGAGGCAACGAGCAGTACTTC; cdr3_aa: CASRRGNEQYF
d_call: -; v_call: TRBV4-1; j_call: TRBJ1-6; clone_size: few; cdr3_nt: TGCGCCAGCACCCAAGAAGGTTGGGGCCCCTATAATTCACCCCTCCACTTT; cdr3_aa: CASTQEGWGPYNSPLHF
d_call: -; v_call: TRBV7-9; j_call: TRBJ2-4; clone_size: many; cdr3_nt: TGTGCCAGCAGCTCGACAGAAAACATTCAGTACTTC; cdr3_aa: CASSSTENIQYF
d_call: -; v_call: TRBV27; j_call: TRBJ2-3; clone_size: few; cdr3_nt: TGTGCCAGCAGCCCCGGACGGCTAGTGGGTACGCAGTATTTT; cdr3_aa: CASSPGRLVGTQYF
d_call: -; v_call: TRBV12-3/TRBV12-4; j_call: TRBJ1-1; clone_size: many; cdr3_nt: TGTGCCAGCAGCCCTTCAGGGCTCACTGAAGCTTTCTTT; cdr3_aa: CASSPSGLTEAFF
d_call: -; v_call: TRBV12-3/TRBV12-4; j_call: TRBJ1-6; clone_size: many; cdr3_nt: TGTGCCAGCCCCCCGGGTCGGCCCCTCCACTTT; cdr3_aa: CASPPGRPLHF
d_call: TRBD1; v_call: TRBV25-1; j_call: TRBJ2-3; clone_size: many; cdr3_nt: TGTGCCAGCAGTAGATTCCGGGACAGGTCAGATACGCAGTATTTT; cdr3_aa: CASSRFRDRSDTQYF
d_call: TRBD1; v_call: TRBV4-1; j_call: TRBJ1-2; clone_size: few; cdr3_nt: TGCGCCAGCAGCCAAGCGGCATTAATGGACAGGGACCTGAAGGGCTACACCTTC; cdr3_aa: CASSQAALMDRDLKGYTF